This entry lists 11 T cell receptor beta chains sequenced from one sample in a study of blood T cell repertoires in COVID-19. The protocol was immunoSEQ multiplex PCR, while the TCRdb copy is restricted to in-frame clones and leaves out a portion. The table records over 200,000 clones, about 90% of them present only once. The sequenced sample consisted of PBMCs or T cells enriched from blood (not recorded which). The receptors stem from a man aged 25 to 40 who had recovered from COVID-19.

Note on this clone: Different DNA sequences within this sample yield the same CDR3. The rearrangement joins TRBV18 to TRBJ2-1; 13 bases line up with TRBD2. The germline V gene encodes CDR1 KGHSH and CDR2 LQKENI. The V and J ends lost 3 bases and 4 bases, in that order; junction bases with no gene match: 0. The CDR3 is 15 amino acids. The CDR3 spells CASSPTSGGYNEQFF. The CDR3 DNA follows: TGTGCCAGCTCACCGACTAGCGGGGGGTACAATGAGCAGTTCTTC. Variable domain in full (rest from reference TRBV18 and TRBJ2-1): NAGVMQNPRHLVRRRGQEARLRCSPMKGHSHVYWYRQLPEEGLKFMVYLQKENIIDESGMPKERFSAEFPKEGPSILRIQQVVRGDSAAYFCASSPTSGGYNEQFFGPGTRLTVL.

The V call is TRBV4-3, the J call TRBJ2-7; 9 bases line up with TRBD2. Looked up from germline, CDR1 is LGHNA and CDR2 is YSLEER. The CDR3 contains 15 residues. Trimming removed 1 base from V and 3 bases from J; junction bases left unmatched: 4. The CDR3 DNA follows: TGCGCCAGCAGCCAAGCTAGCGGGAAGATCTACGAGCAGTACTTC. Translated: CASSQASGKIYEQYF.

The chain combines TRBV4-1 with TRBJ2-5, with 9 positions matching TRBD2. The V gene's germline CDR1 is MGHRA and CDR2 YSYEKL. J gave up 2 bases and V 0 bases, and 4 bases lay outside the gene matches. The CDR3 loop spans 16 amino acids. The CDR3 here is CASSQERGGEQETQYF. As DNA, the CDR3 is TGCGCCAGCAGCCAAGAACGCGGGGGGGAACAAGAGACCCAGTACTTC.

The chain has TRBV13 and TRBJ2-5; possible D gene TRBD2, 6 bases. The CDR3 consists of 17 residues. The germline V gene has CDR1 PRHDT and CDR2 FYEKMQ (reference sequence). V shed 1 base and J shed 4 bases, with 19 bases lying between them. The CDR3 protein is CASSLASREPSVETQYF. The CDR3 DNA reads TGTGCCAGCAGCTTAGCTTCCCGGGAGCCGAGCGTAGAGACCCAGTACTTC. Using reference TRBV13 and TRBJ2-5 for the parts outside the CDR3, the full variable domain is AAGVIQSPRHLIKEKRETATLKCYPIPRHDTVYWYQQGPGQDPQFLISFYEKMQSDKGSIPDRFSAQQFSDYHSELNMSSLELGDSALYFCASSLASREPSVETQYFGPGTRLLVL.

The V call is TRBV29-1, the J call TRBJ2-5, with 7 positions matching TRBD2. The CDR3 consists of 13 residues. Looked up from germline, CDR1 is SQVTM and CDR2 is ANQGSEA. Losses at the gene ends were 7 bases for V and 1 base for J; bases not matched to a gene: 6. The CDR3 DNA follows: TGCAGCGCCCCGGGGAGGGGCCAAGAGACCCAGTACTTC. Translation gives CSAPGRGQETQYF. The full variable domain, its missing parts supplied by reference TRBV29-1 and TRBJ2-5, is SAVISQKPSRDICQRGTSLTIQCQVDSQVTMMFWYRQQPGQSLTLIATANQGSEATYESGFVIDKFPISRPNLTFSTLTVSNMSPEDSSIYLCSAPGRGQETQYFGPGTRLLVL.

This clone appeared once. The rearrangement uses TRBV6-1 and TRBJ2-5; perhaps TRBD1 as D (5 bases). From germline, CDR1 is MNHNS and CDR2 SASEGT. The CDR3 extends over 15 amino acids. Trimming pared 1 base from V and 5 bases from J, leaving 14 bases between. The CDR3 here is CASSEDIDSSETQYF. CDR3 bases: TGTGCCAGCAGTGAAGATATCGACAGTTCCGAGACCCAGTACTTC.

This chain joins TRBV2 and TRBJ2-5, with 10 bases aligning to TRBD1. In germline, CDR1 is SNHLY, CDR2 FYNNEI. This CDR3 spans 15 amino acids. V was pared by 4 bases and J by 5 bases, with 7 bases of the junction left unmatched. The CDR3 bases are TGTGCCAGCAGTGTGGCGACAGGGGGCCGGGAGACCCAGTACTTC. It encodes CASSVATGGRETQYF.

Turning to this clone: The junction shows a germline mismatch at one end, possibly a read error. V and J are TRBV2 and TRBJ2-7; 10 bases match TRBD2. The CDR3 loop spans 14 amino acids. Germline V lookup: CDR1 SNHLY, CDR2 FYNNEI. CDR3 nucleotides: TGTGCCAGCAGTGAGAGAAGCGGGAGGGCCGAGGAGTACTTC. Translated: CASSERSGRAEEYF.

On this clone itself: The same CDR3 is also encoded by other DNA sequences in this sample. The chain links TRBV4-3 to TRBJ2-7, with D uncertain. Germline CDR1 reads LGHNA; CDR2 reads YSLEER. The V end lost 0 bases, the J end lost 4 bases, and 4 bases lay between the germline ends. The CDR3 contains 12 residues. Written as DNA, the CDR3 is TGCGCCAGCAGCCAAGATAGATACGAGCAGTACTTC. Protein sequence: CASSQDRYEQYF.

The chain joins TRBV7-9 to TRBJ1-5, with a possible D match to TRBD1 (6 bases). CDR3 length: 19 amino acids. Trimming left V 1 base short and J 0 bases short, with 19 bases between. The germline CDR1 and CDR2 sequences are SEHNR and FQNEAQ (reference sequence). The CDR3 sequence: CASSLGSWQGPYSNQPQHF. Written as DNA, the CDR3 is TGTGCCAGCAGCTTAGGGTCCTGGCAGGGGCCCTATAGCAATCAGCCCCAGCATTTT. The full variable domain, its missing parts supplied by reference TRBV7-9 and TRBJ1-5, is DTGVSQNPRHKITKRGQNVTFRCDPISEHNRLYWYRQTLGQGPEFLTYFQNEAQLEKSRLLSDRFSAERPKGSFSTLEIQRTEQGDSAMYLCASSLGSWQGPYSNQPQHFGDGTRLSIL.

The chain combines TRBV9 with TRBJ2-1; D not certain. The CDR3 has 16 residues. V lost 1 base and J lost 9, with 20 bases in between. Germline CDR1 is SGDLS and CDR2 is YYNGEE. The CDR3 reads CASSVYPSVLGSEQFF. In DNA form, the CDR3 reads TGTGCCAGCAGCGTATACCCCTCGGTTCTGGGCAGTGAGCAGTTCTTC.